The 22 T cell receptor beta chains below all came from one sample that was sequenced in a study of T cells in Graves' hyperthyroidism and ophthalmopathy. Researchers amplified the TCR beta CDR3 regions from RNA transcripts. HTBI primers were the set used in a first-round RT-PCR of the TCR CDR3. TCRdb reprocessed the multiplex PCR reads with MiXCR, giving one entry per CDR3 protein. Seen here are approximately 420,000 distinct CDR3 sequences, approximately 15% observed once, and the top ten hold 5.3%. Material for sequencing was blood. These receptors all come from a woman in her late teens or twenties with Graves' hyperthyroidism.

J is TRBJ2-2 and V is TRBV20-1, with D tentatively TRBD1 (6 bases). The V gene lost 3 bases and the J gene lost 7 bases, with 18 bases spanning the gap. CDR1 is DFQATT, CDR2 SNEGSKA, per germline (reference sequence). This CDR3 has 15 amino acids. The CDR3, as DNA: TGCAGTGCTAGTCCCTCTACAGGGTTGGGCGGGGAGCTGTTTTTT. Protein: CSASPSTGLGGELFF.

This clonotype was seen at least ten times. CDR3 amino acids: CAWSAGQGARNEQFF. The CDR3 bases are TGTGCCTGGAGTGCAGGACAGGGAGCGCGAAATGAGCAGTTCTTC. V gene TRBV30 combines with J gene TRBJ2-1; 8 bases fit TRBD1. CDR3 size: 15 residues. The V gene's germline CDR1 is GTSNPN and CDR2 SVGIG (reference sequence). Trimming at V came to 1 base and at J to 7 bases, leaving 9 bases not matched to a gene.

This clonotype was found many times. The chain is built from TRBV20-1 and TRBJ2-7; 8 bases fit TRBD1. There are 15 residues in the CDR3. Germline CDR1 and CDR2: DFQATT and SNEGSKA (reference sequence). J lost 5 bases, V lost 3 bases, and 12 bases had no gene match. The CDR3 DNA reads as TGCAGTGCTAGCAAAAGGAGACAGGGGACCCACGAGCAGTACTTC. Translating gives CSASKRRQGTHEQYF.

The CDR3 bases are TGCGCCAGCAGCTTGGTTGGGAGCGGGTACGAGCAGTACTTC. It codes for CASSLVGSGYEQYF. The chain combines TRBV5-1 with TRBJ2-7, with a tentative D call TRBD2 (6 bases). The length of the CDR3 is 14 residues. With 0 bases removed from V and 4 bases from J, the gap between germline ends came to 11 bases. Germline V CDR1 and CDR2: SGHRS, YFSETQ.

In its sample, this clonotype was seen many times. The genes are TRBV27 and TRBJ2-2, with TRBD2 matching over 11 bases. Germline V gene lookup returns CDR1 MNHEY and CDR2 SMNVEV (reference sequence). CDR3 length: 17 residues. The V and J ends lost 3 bases and 0 bases, in that order; junction bases with no gene match: 3. The CDR3 region has the DNA TGTGCCAGCAGTTTTACTAGCGGGAGAGCGAACACCGGGGAGCTGTTTTTT. Residues: CASSFTSGRANTGELFF.

This clonotype was seen many times. The CDR3, as DNA: TGCGCCAGCAGGCCTGGACAGGGTCAAGCTTTCTTT. This codes for CASRPGQGQAFF. J is TRBJ1-1 and V is TRBV5-1; 8 positions match TRBD1. With 5 bases clipped from V and 9 bases from J, the junction kept 6 bases outside the gene matches. The CDR3 contains 12 residues. Germline V gene sequence: CDR1 SGHRS, CDR2 YFSETQ.

This clonotype has at least ten counts. This chain connects TRBV30 to TRBJ1-2; 7 nucleotides agree with TRBD1. Germline V lookup: CDR1 GTSNPN, CDR2 SVGIG (reference sequence). The V segment lost 2 bases and the J segment 2 bases; nucleotides outside the gene matches: 2. This CDR3 comprises 13 residues. CDR3 DNA sequence: TGTGCCTGGAGTCGGGACAGAAACTATGGCTACACCTTC. This codes for CAWSRDRNYGYTF.

The chain joins TRBV3-1 to TRBJ1-6; D gene unclear. CDR3 length: 15 residues. The V end was cut by 1 base, the J end by 7 bases, with 11 bases between. Germline V gene lookup returns CDR1 LGHDT and CDR2 YNNKEL (reference sequence). CDR3 in amino acids: CASSQGGGENSPLHF. The CDR3 nucleotides are TGTGCCAGCAGCCAAGGGGGTGGGGAGAATTCACCCCTCCACTTT.

This clonotype was counted at least ten times. V is TRBV2 and J is TRBJ2-7, with D tentatively TRBD2 (5 bases). CDR3 size: 12 residues. The V end lost 7 bases, the J end lost 4 bases, and 11 bases lay between the germline ends. CDR1 and CDR2 from the germline V gene are SNHLY and FYNNEI. This CDR3 is CASILDFYEQYF. CDR3 DNA sequence: TGTGCCAGCATCCTGGACTTTTACGAGCAGTACTTC.

This clonotype has a count of ten or more. The CDR3: CASSRPEAYYEQYF. The DNA of the CDR3 is TGTGCCAGCAGCCGGCCAGAGGCCTACTACGAGCAGTACTTC. The rearrangement uses TRBV28 and TRBJ2-7; D gene unclear. Germline V gene data show CDR1 as MDHEN and CDR2 as SYDVKM. CDR3 length equals 14 residues. Trimming stripped 6 bases from V and 3 bases from J, with 15 bases between.

This clonotype was observed many times. The rearrangement joins TRBV2 to TRBJ1-2, with unresolved D. Trimming took 0 bases from V and 5 from J, leaving 16 bases between them. The CDR3 extends over 16 amino acids. Germline-derived CDR1 and CDR2 are SNHLY and FYNNEI. The CDR3 DNA reads TGTGCCAGCAGTGAAGCGGATTGGGTGAGAAGTTATGGCTACACCTTC. It encodes CASSEADWVRSYGYTF.

The chain carries TRBV19 and TRBJ2-2, with 7 positions matching TRBD2. Germline-derived CDR1 and CDR2 are LNHDA and SQIVND (reference sequence). This CDR3 has 15 residues. J was trimmed by 4 bases and V by 3 bases; bases with no gene match: 5. The CDR3: CASSIVGGVTGELFF. The CDR3 region has the DNA TGTGCCAGTAGTATCGTGGGAGGGGTCACCGGGGAGCTGTTTTTT.

The chain uses TRBV27 and TRBJ2-7; 8 bases map to TRBD2. The germline CDR1 and CDR2 sequences are MNHEY and SMNVEV (reference sequence). Losses at the gene ends were 10 bases for V and 6 bases for J; bases not matched to a gene: 14. This CDR3 is 14 amino acids long. Written as DNA, the CDR3 is TGTGCCACCAATTTATCGGGAGGGCCTACCGAGCAGTACTTC. This codes for CATNLSGGPTEQYF.

The sample holds many counts of this clonotype. The chain combines TRBV7-9 with TRBJ2-1; no definite D call. CDR1 is SEHNR and CDR2 is FQNEAQ in the germline V gene (reference sequence). V was trimmed by 3 bases and J by 8 bases, leaving 8 bases between them. CDR3 length: 12 amino acids. CDR3 DNA: TGTGCCAGCAGCTTTCGAAGCGATGAGCAGTTCTTC. Translating it yields CASSFRSDEQFF.

This clonotype was found many times. This chain joins TRBV4-2 and TRBJ2-1; 9 nucleotides line up with TRBD1. The CDR3 contains 16 residues. Per germline, CDR1 LGHNA and CDR2 YNFKEQ. Unmatched junction bases numbered 6, after V lost 0 bases and J lost 6 bases. The CDR3 nucleotides are TGTGCCAGCAGCCAAGAATGGGGACAGGGAGGCAATGAGCAGTTCTTC. Residues: CASSQEWGQGGNEQFF.

This clonotype was counted between two and nine times. This chain uses TRBV9 with TRBJ1-2; no reliable D call. The CDR3 is made up of 12 amino acids. The germline CDR1 and CDR2 sequences are SGDLS and YYNGEE. Trimming took off 0 bases at V and 10 bases at J, with 10 bases between the two ends. In DNA, the CDR3 is TGTGCCAGCAGCGTAGATAAGGGAGACTACACCTTC. Its translation: CASSVDKGDYTF.

This rearrangement joins TRBV2 to TRBJ2-1, with TRBD1 matching 10 bases. CDR1 and CDR2 (germline): SNHLY, FYNNEI. This CDR3 is built from 14 residues. Germline trimming cut 4 bases from V and 8 bases from J; bases unmatched to any gene: 5. The CDR3 nucleotides read TGTGCCAGCAGTGCCGACAGGGGGCTCGATGAGCAGTTCTTC. This translates into CASSADRGLDEQFF.

The rearrangement joins TRBV29-1 to TRBJ2-4; D assignment may be TRBD1 or TRBD2 (5 bases each). Per germline, CDR1 SQVTM and CDR2 ANQGSEA. V lost 4 bases and J 3 bases, leaving 16 bases between the germline ends. This CDR3 region has 15 residues. CDR3 protein: CSVVSQGRGKNIQYF. DNA of the CDR3: TGCAGCGTTGTCTCCCAGGGACGGGGCAAAAACATTCAGTACTTC.

This clonotype was observed a handful of times. This chain joins TRBV6-4 and TRBJ1-2, with a possible D match to TRBD1 (6 bases). The V and J ends lost 5 bases and 4 bases respectively, with 14 bases between them. CDR1 is MRHNA, CDR2 SNTAGT, per germline. CDR3 length: 14 residues. CDR3 sequence reads: CASSYFSGAYGYTF. The CDR3 nucleotides are TGTGCCAGCAGTTACTTCTCGGGGGCCTATGGCTACACCTTC.

In its sample, this clonotype was seen a few times. This may arise from a read error, as a much more abundant clone is one base away. V is TRBV11-2 and J is TRBJ2-7; 7 nucleotides match TRBD1. The CDR3 runs to 14 residues. Germline V lookup: CDR1 SGHAT, CDR2 FQNNGV. CDR3: CASSYGTEAYERYF. The CDR3 bases are TGTGCCAGCAGTTATGGGACAGAAGCCTACGAGCGGTACTTC.

This clonotype has ten or more counts. The V call is TRBV28, the J call TRBJ1-1; TRBD1 might be the D (6 bases). Trimming took 6 bases from V and 4 from J, leaving 15 bases between them. The CDR3 runs 14 residues. Germline values: CDR1 MDHEN, CDR2 SYDVKM. CDR3 region: CASRLQGGGTEAFF. Written as DNA, the CDR3 is TGTGCCAGCAGGTTACAGGGAGGTGGCACTGAAGCTTTCTTT.

On this clonotype itself: The germline gene is not matched at one end of the junction; a read error may be the cause. V gene TRBV2 combines with J gene TRBJ2-1, with TRBD1 matching over 7 bases. CDR1 is SNHLY, CDR2 FYNNEI, per germline. The CDR3 is made up of 12 amino acids. CDR3 protein: CVSSLTGDEQFF. The CDR3 DNA follows: TGTGTCAGCAGCCTAACAGGGGATGAGCAGTTCTTC.